The 24 T cell receptor beta chains below come from one sample, sequenced in a study of blood T cell repertoires in COVID-19. Assay used: immunoSEQ multiplex PCR; TCRdb lists only in-frame clones, some missing. The sample lists some 56,000 clones, more than 75% occurring once. Sequencing was carried out using peripheral blood. These receptors came from a man between 60 and 70 years old with acute or convalescent COVID-19.

The chain links TRBV30 to TRBJ1-5; perhaps TRBD1 as D (6 bases). V lost 1 base and J 7 bases, leaving 14 bases between the germline ends. Germline CDR1 reads GTSNPN; CDR2 reads SVGIG (reference sequence). The CDR3 is 14 residues long. DNA for the CDR3: TGTGCCTGGAGTGGGGAACAGGGCGAGCAGCCCCAGCATTTT. It codes for CAWSGEQGEQPQHF.

The chain is built from TRBV19 and TRBJ2-1; 7 positions agree with TRBD2. Germline CDR1 is LNHDA and CDR2 is SQIVND (reference sequence). The trim removed 5 bases at V and 10 bases at J, leaving 14 bases unmatched. The CDR3 is 15 residues long. The CDR3 here is CASSARLALEQEQFF. In DNA form, the CDR3 reads TGTGCCAGTAGTGCGAGACTAGCCCTGGAACAAGAGCAGTTCTTC.

The chain has TRBV6-1 and TRBJ1-1; no clear D. Trimming pared 8 bases from V and 6 bases from J, leaving 10 bases between. Germline CDR1 reads MNHNS; CDR2 reads SASEGT. This CDR3 has 11 amino acids. CDR3 nucleotides: TGTGCCAGCGTCGGTATCTCTGAAGCTTTCTTT. This gives the protein CASVGISEAFF.

This chain connects TRBV9 to TRBJ1-5; TRBD1 matches at 9 bases. V gave up 3 bases and J gave up 4 bases; unmatched junction bases: 5. There are 15 residues in the CDR3. The germline V gene has CDR1 SGDLS and CDR2 YYNGEE. CDR3 sequence (DNA): TGTGCCAGCAGCGATACAGGGGGCCCGAATCAGCCCCAGCATTTT. Encoded protein: CASSDTGGPNQPQHF.

This chain connects TRBV18 to TRBJ1-5; D is perhaps TRBD1 (6 bases). The CDR3 is 17 residues long. Trimming left V 6 bases short and J 0 bases short, with 18 bases between. The germline CDR1 and CDR2 sequences are KGHSH and LQKENI. The CDR3 DNA reads as TGTGCCAGCTCCCGGGGGGGCCGGAGAGATAGCAATCAGCCCCAGCATTTT. Its translation is CASSRGGRRDSNQPQHF.

The chain is built from TRBV9 and TRBJ1-3, with D possibly being TRBD1 (5 bases). With 0 bases removed from V and 4 bases from J, the gap between germline ends came to 11 bases. Germline V CDR1 and CDR2: SGDLS, YYNGEE. This CDR3 has 15 amino acids. The CDR3 here is CASSVAGATGNTIYF. The CDR3 DNA sequence: TGTGCCAGCAGCGTAGCTGGGGCGACCGGAAACACCATATATTTT.

The chain recombines TRBV12-3 or TRBV12-4 with TRBJ2-5; 7 bases line up with TRBD1. The trim removed 4 bases at V and 7 bases at J, leaving 3 bases unmatched. This CDR3 region has 12 residues. The CDR3 DNA is TGTGCCAGCAGTTCGACAGGGACGACCCAGTACTTC. Translation: CASSSTGTTQYF.

The chain combines TRBV28 with TRBJ2-1, with 8 bases lining up with TRBD1. V was clipped by 6 bases and J by 5 bases; unmatched bases: 6. This CDR3 region has 14 residues. Germline V lookup: CDR1 MDHEN, CDR2 SYDVKM. DNA for the CDR3: TGTGCCAGCAGCCCTAGGACAGGGAACAATGAGCAGTTCTTC. Amino acids: CASSPRTGNNEQFF.

The genes are TRBV19 and TRBJ2-3; D is possibly TRBD2 (7 bases). The CDR3 is 12 amino acids. V was clipped by 8 bases and J by 8 bases, with 14 bases between them. CDR1 LNHDA and CDR2 SQIVND come from the germline V gene (reference sequence). Here the CDR3 reads CASGGARGTQYF. The CDR3 bases are TGTGCCAGTGGGGGGGCCCGGGGTACGCAGTATTTT.

This chain connects TRBV7-8 to TRBJ1-1; D possibly corresponds to TRBD1 (6 bases). The CDR3 consists of 17 residues. Germline-derived CDR1 and CDR2 are SGHVS and FQNEAQ. The V and J ends lost 5 bases and 3 bases respectively, with 22 bases between them. CDR3 in amino acids: CASSKFPGAEAYTEAFF. In nucleotides, the CDR3 is TGTGCCAGCAGCAAGTTCCCAGGGGCGGAGGCTTACACTGAAGCTTTCTTT.

This chain joins TRBV6-1 and TRBJ2-5; 7 bases line up with TRBD2. Germline V CDR1 and CDR2: MNHNS, SASEGT. V was clipped by 2 bases and J by 1 base; unmatched bases: 7. The CDR3 is 16 residues long. In DNA, the CDR3 is TGTGCCAGCAGTGAACTCTCAGCGGGGCCCCAAGAGACCCAGTACTTC. This codes for CASSELSAGPQETQYF.

The chain combines TRBV27 with TRBJ2-4; perhaps TRBD2 as D (5 bases). V lost 6 bases and J lost 1, with 7 bases in between. Germline CDR1 is MNHEY and CDR2 is SMNVEV (reference sequence). This CDR3 comprises 13 residues. The CDR3 loop is CASRGLAKNIQYF. CDR3 DNA: TGTGCCAGCAGAGGACTGGCCAAAAACATTCAGTACTTC.

The rearrangement links TRBV6-1 to TRBJ1-5; D is ambiguous. The V end was cut by 2 bases, the J end by 7 bases, with 9 bases between. The CDR3 sequence is 13 residues long. Germline V CDR1 and CDR2: MNHNS, SASEGT. The CDR3 bases are TGTGCCAGCAGTGAATTTGAGCGGCAGCCCCAGCATTTT. Translation gives CASSEFERQPQHF.

This clone was seen once. The V gene is TRBV5-1, the J gene TRBJ2-7, with D possibly being TRBD2 (5 bases). The germline V and J ends were trimmed by 0 bases and 3 bases, with 10 bases remaining between them. CDR1 and CDR2 (germline): SGHRS, YFSETQ. This CDR3 comprises 14 residues. In nucleotides, the CDR3 is TGCGCCAGCAGCTTGGGCACTAGTGACTACGAGCAGTACTTC. This translates into CASSLGTSDYEQYF.

The chain carries TRBV27 and TRBJ2-2; D is unresolved. This CDR3 region has 14 residues. Germline CDR1 and CDR2: MNHEY and SMNVEV (reference sequence). The V and J ends lost 5 bases and 6 bases respectively, with 13 bases between them. CDR3 sequence: CASSPSFVPGELFF. The CDR3 DNA reads TGTGCCAGCAGTCCGTCTTTCGTCCCCGGGGAGCTGTTTTTT.

CDR3 nucleotide sequence: TGTGCCAGCAGACCACTAGCGGGGGGCGTCGGGAGTGAGCAGTTCTTC. Protein sequence: CASRPLAGGVGSEQFF. The gene calls are TRBV28 and TRBJ2-1; 12 bases fit TRBD2. With 6 bases clipped from V and 9 bases from J, the junction kept 12 bases outside the gene matches. The CDR3 consists of 16 residues. Germline loops: CDR1 MDHEN, CDR2 SYDVKM.

This chain links TRBV9 with TRBJ2-3, with D tentatively TRBD1 (6 bases). The V gene lost 4 bases and the J gene lost 0 bases, with 12 bases spanning the gap. The CDR3 extends over 15 amino acids. Germline V gene lookup returns CDR1 SGDLS and CDR2 YYNGEE. The CDR3 coding sequence is TGTGCCAGCAGCACGAGACAGGCCAGCACAGATACGCAGTATTTT. Protein sequence: CASSTRQASTDTQYF.

This clone occurred many times. CDR3 sequence (DNA): TGTGCCAGTAGTATTGGGACAGGTGGGGGCTATGGCTACACCTTC. It translates to CASSIGTGGGYGYTF. V is TRBV19 and J is TRBJ1-2; 8 positions match TRBD1. The CDR3 covers 15 residues. Germline CDR1 and CDR2: LNHDA and SQIVND (reference sequence). The V gene end was trimmed by 3 bases and the J gene end by 4 bases; junction bases not matched to a gene: 7.

The chain is built from TRBV27 and TRBJ1-2; 8 bases fit TRBD1. Germline lookup yields CDR1 MNHEY and CDR2 SMNVEV (reference sequence). J gave up 5 bases and V 3 bases, and 2 bases lay outside the gene matches. The CDR3 has 13 amino acids. DNA for the CDR3: TGTGCCAGCAGTTTGGACAGGGTTTATGGCTACACCTTC. Its protein product is CASSLDRVYGYTF.

The chain is built from TRBV2 and TRBJ2-7; 8 positions agree with TRBD1. The CDR3 length is 13 residues. The V and J ends lost 7 bases and 1 base, in that order; junction bases with no gene match: 3. Germline assignment: CDR1 SNHLY and CDR2 FYNNEI. Written as DNA, the CDR3 is TGTGCCAGCAATACAGGGGGGTCCTACGAGCAGTACTTC. Amino acids: CASNTGGSYEQYF.

The chain couples TRBV7-9 to TRBJ2-3, with 9 bases lining up with TRBD2. The V gene's germline CDR1 is SEHNR and CDR2 FQNEAQ (reference sequence). There are 18 residues in the CDR3. J gave up 0 bases and V 2 bases, and 9 bases lay outside the gene matches. The CDR3 sequence is CASSLPPRLAASTDTQYF. The CDR3 DNA is TGTGCCAGCAGCTTACCACCCAGACTAGCGGCTAGCACAGATACGCAGTATTTT.

The J gene is TRBJ1-1, the V gene TRBV5-6; 8 bases map to TRBD1. Germline V CDR1 and CDR2: SGHDT, YYEEEE. Trimming took 4 bases from V and 1 from J; bases not matched to a gene: 3. CDR3 size: 14 residues. The CDR3 region has the DNA TGTGCCAGCAGCGTCAGGGGGCGGAACACTGAAGCTTTCTTT. It specifies CASSVRGRNTEAFF.

This clone was seen repeatedly, ten times or more. CDR3 bases: TGCGCCAGCTCGGGGACTAGCGGGATCACAGATACGCAGTATTTT. It codes for CASSGTSGITDTQYF. The chain joins TRBV5-1 to TRBJ2-3, with 13 positions matching TRBD2. J was trimmed by 2 bases and V by 7 bases; bases with no gene match: 4. Germline V gene sequence: CDR1 SGHRS, CDR2 YFSETQ. The CDR3 spans 15 residues.

The J gene is TRBJ2-5, the V gene TRBV9; TRBD2 matches 9 bases. This CDR3 is 17 amino acids long. Germline CDR1 reads SGDLS; CDR2 reads YYNGEE. The V gene end was trimmed by 0 bases and the J gene end by 1 base; junction bases not matched to a gene: 7. This CDR3 is CASSVGGSGSLQETQYF. Written as DNA, the CDR3 is TGTGCCAGCAGCGTAGGAGGTAGCGGGAGCCTCCAAGAGACCCAGTACTTC.